What follows describes a single T cell receptor beta chain. What it binds is not known. The PCR employed 60 Vbeta primers together with 13 Jbeta primers. Sequencing was performed with immunoSEQ multiplex PCR; in TCRdb, only in-frame clones are kept and a portion is missing. The data hold some 210,000 clones, with 70% to 80% observed a single time. The sample comes from a study of cytomegalovirus exposure and HLA in healthy donors. Study-wide background: An early release of data contained around 80 million unique TCRs, which came from HLA-typed donors.

General observations from the study: A classifier reportedly called cytomegalovirus status with high sensitivity and specificity.

The germline V and J ends were trimmed by 6 bases and 1 base, with 10 bases remaining between them. From germline, CDR1 is MNHNS and CDR2 SASEGT. This CDR3 has 14 residues. The V and J genes are TRBV6-1 and TRBJ1-3; tentative D call: TRBD1 (6 bases). This sequence was found in a male donor in good health and CMV-seronegative. Specimen: PBMCs. The CDR3 reads CASRLQGSGNTIYF. CDR3 bases: TGTGCCAGCAGATTACAGGGATCTGGAAACACCATATATTTT.